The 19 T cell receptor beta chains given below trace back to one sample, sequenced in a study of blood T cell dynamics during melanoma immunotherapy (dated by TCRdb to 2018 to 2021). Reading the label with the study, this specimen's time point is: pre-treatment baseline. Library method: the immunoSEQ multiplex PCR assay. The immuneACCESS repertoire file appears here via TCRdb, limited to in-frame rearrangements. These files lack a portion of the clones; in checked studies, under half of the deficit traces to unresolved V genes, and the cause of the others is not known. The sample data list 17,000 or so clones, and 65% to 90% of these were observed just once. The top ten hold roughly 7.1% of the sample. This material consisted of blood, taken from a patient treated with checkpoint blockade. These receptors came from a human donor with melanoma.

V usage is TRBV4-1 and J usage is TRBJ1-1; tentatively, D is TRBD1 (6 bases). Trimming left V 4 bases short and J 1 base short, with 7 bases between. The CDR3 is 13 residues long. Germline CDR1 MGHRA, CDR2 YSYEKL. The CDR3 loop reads CASSRGANTEAFF. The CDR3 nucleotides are TGCGCCAGCAGCCGGGGGGCGAACACTGAAGCTTTCTTT.

In DNA form, the CDR3 reads TGTGCCAGCAGCCACCGGGACTATCGCACCGGGGAGCTGTTTTTT. This codes for CASSHRDYRTGELFF. J is TRBJ2-2 and V is TRBV28; 7 nucleotides agree with TRBD2. Germline lookup yields CDR1 MDHEN and CDR2 SYDVKM. The CDR3 is made up of 15 amino acids. V shed 6 bases and J 4 bases; nucleotides not matched to a gene: 8.

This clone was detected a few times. This CDR3 reads CASSLFGRGDQPQHF. The DNA for the CDR3 is TGTGCCAGCAGTTTATTTGGCAGGGGGGATCAGCCCCAGCATTTT. The V call is TRBV28, the J call TRBJ1-5; 7 nucleotides match TRBD1. From germline, CDR1 is MDHEN and CDR2 SYDVKM. V was pared by 1 base and J by 5 bases, with 5 bases of the junction left unmatched. The CDR3 covers 15 residues. Combining the CDR3 with reference TRBV28 and TRBJ1-5 gives the whole variable domain DVKVTQSSRYLVKRTGEKVFLECVQDMDHENMFWYRQDPGLGLRLIYFSYDVKMKEKGDIPEGYSVSREKKERFSLILESASTNQTSMYLCASSLFGRGDQPQHFGDGTRLSIL.

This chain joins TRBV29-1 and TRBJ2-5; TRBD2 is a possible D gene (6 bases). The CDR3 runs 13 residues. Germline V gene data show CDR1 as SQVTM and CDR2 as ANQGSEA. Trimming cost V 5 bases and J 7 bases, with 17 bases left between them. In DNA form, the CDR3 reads TGCAGCGTTACGGTAGCGGCGCAGGGGACCCAGTACTTC. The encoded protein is CSVTVAAQGTQYF. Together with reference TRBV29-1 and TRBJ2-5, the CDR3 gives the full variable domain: SAVISQKPSRDICQRGTSLTIQCQVDSQVTMMFWYRQQPGQSLTLIATANQGSEATYESGFVIDKFPISRPNLTFSTLTVSNMSPEDSSIYLCSVTVAAQGTQYFGPGTRLLVL.

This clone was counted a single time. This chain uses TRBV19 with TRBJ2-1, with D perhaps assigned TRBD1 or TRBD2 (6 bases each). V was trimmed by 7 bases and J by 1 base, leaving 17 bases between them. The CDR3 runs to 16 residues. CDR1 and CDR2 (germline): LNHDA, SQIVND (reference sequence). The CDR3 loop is CASTRGGRGSYNEQFF. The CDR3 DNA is TGTGCCAGTACGCGTGGGGGGCGCGGGTCCTACAATGAGCAGTTCTTC. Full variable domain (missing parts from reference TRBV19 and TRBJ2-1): DGGITQSPKYLFRKEGQNVTLSCEQNLNHDAMYWYRQDPGQGLRLIYYSQIVNDFQKGDIAEGYSVSREKKESFPLTVTSAQKNPTAFYLCASTRGGRGSYNEQFFGPGTRLTVL.

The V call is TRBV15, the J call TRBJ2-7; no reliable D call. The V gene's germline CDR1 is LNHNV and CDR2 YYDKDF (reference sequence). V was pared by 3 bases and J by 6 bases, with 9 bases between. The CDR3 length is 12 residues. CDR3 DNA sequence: TGTGCCACCAGCAGTCGAAGGTCCGAGCAGTACTTC. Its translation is CATSSRRSEQYF. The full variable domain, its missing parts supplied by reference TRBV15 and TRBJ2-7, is DAMVIQNPRYQVTQFGKPVTLSCSQTLNHNVMYWYQQKSSQAPKLLFHYYDKDFNNEADTPDNFQSRRPNTSFCFLDIRSPGLGDTAMYLCATSSRRSEQYFGPGTRLTVT.

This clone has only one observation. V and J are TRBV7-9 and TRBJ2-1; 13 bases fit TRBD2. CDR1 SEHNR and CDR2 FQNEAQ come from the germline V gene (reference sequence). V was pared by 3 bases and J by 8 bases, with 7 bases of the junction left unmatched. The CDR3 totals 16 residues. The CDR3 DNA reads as TGTGCCAGCAGCTTGAAGGGACTAGCGGGAAGGGATGAGCAGTTCTTC. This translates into CASSLKGLAGRDEQFF.

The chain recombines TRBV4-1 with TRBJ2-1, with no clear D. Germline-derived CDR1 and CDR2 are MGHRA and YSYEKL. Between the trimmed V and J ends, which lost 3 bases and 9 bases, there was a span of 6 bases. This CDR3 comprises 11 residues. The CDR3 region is CASSQASEQFF. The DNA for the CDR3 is TGCGCCAGCAGCCAGGCTTCTGAGCAGTTCTTC.

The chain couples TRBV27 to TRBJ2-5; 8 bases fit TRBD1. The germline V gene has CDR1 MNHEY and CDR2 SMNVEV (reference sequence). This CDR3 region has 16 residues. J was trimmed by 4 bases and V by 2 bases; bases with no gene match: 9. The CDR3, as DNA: TGTGCCAGCAGTTTACCCCCCGGCAGGGGGCGAGAGACCCAGTACTTC. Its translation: CASSLPPGRGRETQYF.

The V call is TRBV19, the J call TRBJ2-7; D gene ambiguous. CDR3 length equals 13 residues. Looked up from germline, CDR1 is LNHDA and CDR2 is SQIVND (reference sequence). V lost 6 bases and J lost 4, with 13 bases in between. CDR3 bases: TGTGCCAGTAGAGGGCAGATGGATTACGAGCAGTACTTC. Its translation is CASRGQMDYEQYF.

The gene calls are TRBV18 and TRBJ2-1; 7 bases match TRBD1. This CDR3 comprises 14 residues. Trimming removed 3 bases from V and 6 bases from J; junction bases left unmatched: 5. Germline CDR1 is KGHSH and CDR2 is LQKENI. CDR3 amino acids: CASSPDRASNEQFF. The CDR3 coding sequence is TGTGCCAGCTCACCCGACAGGGCGTCCAATGAGCAGTTCTTC.

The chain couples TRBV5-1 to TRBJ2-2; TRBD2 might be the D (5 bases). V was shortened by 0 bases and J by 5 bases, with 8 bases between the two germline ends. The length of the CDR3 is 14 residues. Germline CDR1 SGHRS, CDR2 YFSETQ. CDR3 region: CASSLVAGTGELFF. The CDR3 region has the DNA TGCGCCAGCAGCTTGGTGGCGGGTACCGGGGAGCTGTTTTTT.

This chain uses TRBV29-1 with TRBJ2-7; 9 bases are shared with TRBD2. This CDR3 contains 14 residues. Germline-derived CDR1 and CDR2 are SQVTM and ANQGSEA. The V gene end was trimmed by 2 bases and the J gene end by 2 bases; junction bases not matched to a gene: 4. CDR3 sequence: CSVEIAGATYEQYF. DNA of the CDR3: TGCAGCGTTGAAATAGCGGGAGCGACCTACGAGCAGTACTTC.

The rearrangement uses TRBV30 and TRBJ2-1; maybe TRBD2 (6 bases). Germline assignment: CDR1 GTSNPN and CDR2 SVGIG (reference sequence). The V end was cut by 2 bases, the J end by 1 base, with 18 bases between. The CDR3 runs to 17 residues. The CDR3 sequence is CAWSTLMLAQSYNEQFF. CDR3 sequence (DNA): TGTGCCTGGAGTACCTTGATGCTAGCGCAGTCCTACAATGAGCAGTTCTTC.

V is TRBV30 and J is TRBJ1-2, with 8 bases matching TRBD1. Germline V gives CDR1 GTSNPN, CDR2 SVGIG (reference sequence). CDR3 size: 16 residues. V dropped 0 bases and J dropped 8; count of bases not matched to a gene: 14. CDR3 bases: TGTGCCTGGAGTGTACGGGACCGGACAGGGCATGAGGGCTACACCTTC. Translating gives CAWSVRDRTGHEGYTF.

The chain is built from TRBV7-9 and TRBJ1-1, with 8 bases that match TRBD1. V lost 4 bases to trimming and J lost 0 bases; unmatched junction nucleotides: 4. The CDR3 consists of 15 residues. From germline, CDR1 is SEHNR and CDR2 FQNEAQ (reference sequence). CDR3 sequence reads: CASSSRTGMNTEAFF. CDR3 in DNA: TGTGCCAGCAGCTCCCGGACAGGGATGAACACTGAAGCTTTCTTT.

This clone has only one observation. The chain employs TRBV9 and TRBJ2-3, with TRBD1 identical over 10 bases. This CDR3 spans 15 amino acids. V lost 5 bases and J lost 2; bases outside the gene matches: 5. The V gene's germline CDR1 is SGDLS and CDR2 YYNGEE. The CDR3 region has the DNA TGTGCCAGCAGAGCCGGGACAGGGGCCACAGATACGCAGTATTTT. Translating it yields CASRAGTGATDTQYF.

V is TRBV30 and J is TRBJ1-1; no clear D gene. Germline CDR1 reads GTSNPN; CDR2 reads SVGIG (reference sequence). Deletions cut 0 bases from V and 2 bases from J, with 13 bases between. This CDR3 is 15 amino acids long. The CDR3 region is CAWSVWGSENTEAFF. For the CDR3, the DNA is TGTGCCTGGAGTGTCTGGGGATCCGAAAACACTGAAGCTTTCTTT.

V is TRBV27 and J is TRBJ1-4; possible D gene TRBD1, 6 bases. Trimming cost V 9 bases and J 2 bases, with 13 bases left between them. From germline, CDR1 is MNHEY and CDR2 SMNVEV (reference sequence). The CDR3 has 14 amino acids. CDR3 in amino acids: CASAGAWTNEKLFF. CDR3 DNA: TGTGCCAGTGCGGGGGCTTGGACTAATGAAAAACTGTTTTTT.